This TCR beta chain comes out of a study of blood T cell repertoires in COVID-19. In the study overall: Two negative PCRs, clearance, or symptom resolution had been documented for recovered Cohort 3 donors. COVID-19 samples from acute and convalescent phases originated in the United States, Italy and Spain. The analysed material was cDNA or gDNA that came from T cells, B-cell-depleted T cells, or PBMCs.

CDR1 and CDR2 from the germline V gene are LGHDT and YNNKEL (reference sequence). This CDR3 is 16 amino acids long. V was clipped by 6 bases and J by 0 bases; unmatched bases: 8. Libraries were prepared by immunoSEQ multiplex PCR; TCRdb keeps only in-frame clonotypes and omits some of them. Seen here are under 300,000 clones, 88% observed once, and the top ten hold approximately 2%. Those who participated ranged in age from about 18 to 89 years and resided in roughly 26 US areas. The sequenced sample was PBMCs or T cells enriched from blood (not recorded which). J is TRBJ2-1 and V is TRBV3-1 (or the pseudogene TRBV3-2), with 7 bases identical to TRBD2. This TCR was recovered from an older woman in a cohort exposed to, infected with or recovered from COVID-19 (not recorded which). CDR3 amino acids: CASRSSGRSSYNEQFF. The DNA for the CDR3 is TGTGCCAGCAGAAGTAGCGGGCGGAGCTCCTACAATGAGCAGTTCTTC.